This TCR beta chain was documented in a study of blood T cell repertoires in COVID-19. As originally analysed: For nucleated cells, counts were estimated from reference gene primer amplification. Assay: immunoSEQ multiplex PCR; the TCRdb copy retains only in-frame clones and omits some. That table supplies the V and J calls and clone size; D and trimming were determined from the DNA. The repertoire consists of roughly 240,000 clones, with 75% to 90% occurring once and the leading ten covering around 2.9%. Trimming at V came to 6 bases and at J to 1 base, leaving 4 bases not matched to a gene. From germline, CDR1 is MRHNA and CDR2 SNTAGT. This CDR3 region has 14 residues.

This receptor was obtained from a woman aged 25 to 39 who had recovered from COVID-19. Sequencing was carried out using peripheral blood. The gene calls are TRBV6-4 and TRBJ1-1, with 8 nucleotides matching TRBD1. CDR3 DNA: TGTGCCAGCAGGGTACAGGGGGGGAACACTGAAGCTTTCTTT. Its protein is CASRVQGGNTEAFF.